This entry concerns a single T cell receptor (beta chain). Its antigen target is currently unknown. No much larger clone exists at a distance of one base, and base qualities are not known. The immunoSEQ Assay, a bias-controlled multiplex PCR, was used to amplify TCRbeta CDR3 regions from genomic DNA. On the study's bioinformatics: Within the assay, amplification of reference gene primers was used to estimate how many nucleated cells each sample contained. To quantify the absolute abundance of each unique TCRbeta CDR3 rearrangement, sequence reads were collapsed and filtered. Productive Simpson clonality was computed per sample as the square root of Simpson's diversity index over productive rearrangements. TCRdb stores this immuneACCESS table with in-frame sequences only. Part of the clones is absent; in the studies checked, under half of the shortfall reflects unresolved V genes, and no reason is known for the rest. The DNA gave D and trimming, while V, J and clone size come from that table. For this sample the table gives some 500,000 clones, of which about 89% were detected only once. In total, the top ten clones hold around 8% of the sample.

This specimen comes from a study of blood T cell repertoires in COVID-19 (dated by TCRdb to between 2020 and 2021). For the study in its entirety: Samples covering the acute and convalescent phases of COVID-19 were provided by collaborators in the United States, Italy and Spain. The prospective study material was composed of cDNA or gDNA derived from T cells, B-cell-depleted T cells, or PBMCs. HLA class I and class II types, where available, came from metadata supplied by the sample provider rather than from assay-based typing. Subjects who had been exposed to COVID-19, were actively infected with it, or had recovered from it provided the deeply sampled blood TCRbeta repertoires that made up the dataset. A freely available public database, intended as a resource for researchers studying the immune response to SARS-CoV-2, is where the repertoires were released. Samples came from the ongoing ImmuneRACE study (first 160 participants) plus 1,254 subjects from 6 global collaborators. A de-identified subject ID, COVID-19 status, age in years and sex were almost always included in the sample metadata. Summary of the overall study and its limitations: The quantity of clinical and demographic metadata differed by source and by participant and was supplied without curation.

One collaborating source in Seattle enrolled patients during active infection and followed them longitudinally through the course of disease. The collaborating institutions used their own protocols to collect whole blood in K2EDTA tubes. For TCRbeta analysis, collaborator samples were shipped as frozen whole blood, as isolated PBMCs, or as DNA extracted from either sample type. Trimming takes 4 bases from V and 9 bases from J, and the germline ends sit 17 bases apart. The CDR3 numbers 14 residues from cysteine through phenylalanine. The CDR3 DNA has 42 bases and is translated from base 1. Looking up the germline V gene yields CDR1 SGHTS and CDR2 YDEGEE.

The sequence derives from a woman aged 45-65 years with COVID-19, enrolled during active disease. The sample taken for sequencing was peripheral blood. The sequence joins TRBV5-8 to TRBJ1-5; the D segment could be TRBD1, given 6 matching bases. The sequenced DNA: TGTGCCAGCAGCGGGGGGGGGCGTCAGGGGCCCCAGCATTTT. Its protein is CASSGGGRQGPQHF.